A selection of T cell receptor beta chains follows, all from one sample in a study of human T cells and chemical hapten exposure. TCRdb recomputed calls from the reads with MiXCR, one row per CDR3 protein. The table shows more than 100,000 distinct CDR3 sequences, with 8.5% occurring only once. The sequenced sample consisted of whole blood. The origin of the receptors is a human donor in good health. Some clones in this sample may be carry-over from other donors' samples. CDR3s include the opening cysteine and the closing phenylalanine or tryptophan. Each record gives: J gene, V gene, clone size, D gene, CDR3 DNA, CDR3 protein. A D gene is named only where the DNA matches it firmly. Clone sizes are given selectively: once, few, many, or a class where the clone is expanded.

TRBJ1-1,TRBV20-1,many,.,TGCAGTGCTGAACAGGGCTGGAACACTGAAGCTTTCTTT,CSAEQGWNTEAFF
TRBJ2-7,TRBV7-9,.,TRBD2,TGTGCCAGCAGCTCGGGACTAGCGGGTCGCTCCTACGAGCAGTACTTC,CASSSGLAGRSYEQYF
TRBJ2-3,TRBV6-2/TRBV6-3,.,TRBD2,TGTGCCAGCAGTATAACGCGGGAGGTCAATACGCAGTATTTT,CASSITREVNTQYF
TRBJ1-1,TRBV6-6,many,TRBD1,TGTGCCAGCGCCCGACAGGGGGTAGGGGCTGAAGCTTTCTTT,CASARQGVGAEAFF
TRBJ1-1,TRBV30,many,.,TGTGCCTGGAGTGCGGACAGAGATGAAGCTTTCTTT,CAWSADRDEAFF
TRBJ2-3,TRBV27,few,TRBD1,TGTGCCAGCAGTTTAAGCCGGGACAGGGGGAGGACAGATACGCAGTATTTT,CASSLSRDRGRTDTQYF
TRBJ2-1,TRBV19,.,TRBD2,TGTGCCAGCAGTAGGCTAGCGGGGGACAATGAGCAGTTCTTC,CASSRLAGDNEQFF
TRBJ2-7,TRBV5-1,few,.,TGCGCCAGCAGATTGGGGAACGACGAGCAGTACTTC,CASRLGNDEQYF
TRBJ2-1,TRBV7-8,.,.,TGTGCCAGCAGCTTAGACACGGGGGGCGCCTACAATGAGCAGTTCTTC,CASSLDTGGAYNEQFF
TRBJ1-2,TRBV28,many,.,TGTGCCAGCAGTTTACGGCAGGACTATGGCTACACCTTC,CASSLRQDYGYTF